Following are 6 T cell receptor beta chains from one sample sequenced in a study of metastatic and nonmetastatic thyroid tumors. All patients reached thyroid surgery having received no treatment beforehand. Via MiXCR, TCRdb re-called the PCR reads. This table has tens of thousands of clones, 12% appearing once. The sample was blood. These TCRs come from a male donor with papillary thyroid cancer or a benign thyroid nodule (not recorded which). Some clones in this sample may be carry-over from other donors' samples.

This clone has ten or more counts. The rearrangement joins TRBV4-1 to TRBJ1-3, with TRBD1 identical over 7 bases. CDR3 length: 14 amino acids. J gave up 5 bases and V 3 bases, and 4 bases lay outside the gene matches. CDR1 MGHRA and CDR2 YSYEKL come from the germline V gene. The CDR3 bases are TGCGCCAGCAGCCATATAGGGGGCAGAAACACCATATATTTT. It translates to CASSHIGGRNTIYF.

This clone was seen repeatedly, ten times or more. The chain has TRBV9 and TRBJ1-3; D call uncertain. The CDR3 sequence is 18 residues long. Trimming cost V 0 bases and J 0 bases, with 16 bases left between them. Germline loops: CDR1 SGDLS, CDR2 YYNGEE. CDR3 nucleotides: TGTGCCAGCAGCGTAGGGGTCGGGCAGCCGAGCTCTGGAAACACCATATATTTT. Its protein is CASSVGVGQPSSGNTIYF. Looking up the rest from reference TRBV9 and TRBJ1-3 gives the full variable domain: DSGVTQTPKHLITATGQRVTLRCSPRSGDLSVYWYQQSLDQGLQFLIQYYNGEERAKGNILERFSAQQFPDLHSELNLSSLELGDSALYFCASSVGVGQPSSGNTIYFGEGSWLTVV.

Regarding this clone: A much larger clone lies one base from this, so it may be a read error. Other nucleotide sequences in the sample specify the same CDR3. This chain connects TRBV20-1 to TRBJ2-1; D unresolved. This CDR3 contains 10 residues. CDR1 is DFQATT and CDR2 is SNEGSKA in the germline V gene (reference sequence). The V end lost 6 bases, the J end lost 9 bases, and 9 bases lay between the germline ends. CDR3 in amino acids: CSAGLGEQFF. The CDR3 coding sequence is TGCAGTGCAGGCCTTGGTGAGCAGTTCTTC.

Concerning this clone itself: Being one base from a much bigger clone, this may be a read error. The chain links TRBV11-2 to TRBJ2-1, with D unclear. The CDR3 is 18 residues long. Germline CDR1 is SGHAT and CDR2 is FQNNGV. V was pared by 0 bases and J by 0 bases, with 15 bases between. The CDR3 DNA reads as TGTGCCAGCAGCTTAGAGGCGGTGCGGCCACGCTCCTACAATGAGCAGTTCTTC. This encodes CASSLEAVRPRSYNEQFF.

This clone was observed at least ten times. The chain links TRBV20-1 to TRBJ2-7, with D possibly TRBD1 on 6 matching bases. The CDR3 has 16 amino acids. Germline V CDR1 and CDR2: DFQATT, SNEGSKA (reference sequence). V lost 1 base and J lost 3, with 19 bases in between. CDR3: CSARGSAGTRSYEQYF. CDR3 sequence (DNA): TGCAGTGCTAGAGGTTCGGCAGGGACAAGGAGCTACGAGCAGTACTTC.

This clone appeared many times. The sample has other DNA sequences that encode this CDR3 too. V gene TRBV12-3 or TRBV12-4 combines with J gene TRBJ2-5; D is ambiguous. The CDR3 spans 12 residues. The V end lost 0 bases, the J end lost 2 bases, and 1 base lay between the germline ends. The CDR3, as DNA: TGTGCCAGCAGTTTAGCGCAAGAGACCCAGTACTTC. Its translation is CASSLAQETQYF.